This entry is about one TCR beta chain. As yet, its antigen is unknown. This sample was taken from a study of T cell responses to AZD1222 COVID-19 vaccine. Whole-study results and caveats: Repertoire sampling happened only post peak T cell response. Close to half of spike-specific TCRs reportedly recognize unmutated variant regions. Baseline seropositivity characterized only 5 or 6 AZD1222 recipients.

This CDR3 contains 12 residues. The V end was cut by 7 bases, the J end by 5 bases, with 11 bases between. Germline V gene lookup returns CDR1 MNHEY and CDR2 SVGAGI. Some clones are missing from TCRdb's copy, which holds only in-frame ones; the method was immunoSEQ multiplex PCR. The sample shows about 160,000 clones, roughly 90% of them seen only once. Sequenced material: peripheral blood, taken 28 days after the second AZD1222 dose. This receptor was taken from an adult who received the AZD1222 COVID-19 vaccine. The V and J genes are TRBV6-5 and TRBJ1-1; tentatively, D is TRBD1 (6 bases). This CDR3 reads CASNAGDTEAFF. CDR3 DNA: TGTGCCAGCAACGCAGGGGATACTGAAGCTTTCTTT.